The clone carrying this T cell receptor (beta chain) was counted at least ten times. The antigen is unknown. The data were taken from a study of blood T cells in healthy people across ages. Study-wide results and caveats: More naive CD4+ cells and higher diversity were found in long-lived than in aged donors.

Through a sample-barcoded 5' primer and a J-beta primer mix, a second PCR was run for 7 to 11 cycles. Each cDNA molecule carried a tag from a template-switch adaptor that contained 12 random nucleotides. TCRdb re-analysed the 5' RACE reads in MiXCR, keeping a single row per CDR3 protein. The sample contains about 930,000 distinct CDR3 sequences, roughly 29% of which appear only once. These same data were also listed under a study on T cells of mothers and their children.

The material sequenced was blood. This receptor was identified in a woman between 40 and 55 years old in good health.

CDR3 nucleotides: TGCAGCGTTGAACGCTACACCTTC. This encodes CSVERYTF. The chain employs TRBV29-1 and TRBJ1-2; D unresolved. V lost 2 bases to trimming and J lost 9 bases, with 1 base between them. In germline, CDR1 is SQVTM, CDR2 ANQGSEA. CDR3 length: 8 residues.